This T cell receptor beta chain was captured by sequencing in a study of CD8+ T cells in alopecia areata. Overall study results and limits: Normal scalp showed lower clonality than lesional scalp, especially alopecia totalis/universalis.

This clone turned up a few times. Antigen specificity is unknown. Treatment noted: oral pan-JAK inhibitor, 5-10 mg twice daily. Isolated RNA was reverse transcribed into cDNA used as the sequencing template. Method: immunoSEQ multiplex PCR; TCRdb's copy keeps in-frame clones and lacks some. Of about 99,000 clones listed, approximately 84% were seen once; the top ten hold over 8.5%. This clonotype was sampled from a human donor with alopecia areata. The material was CD8+ T cells sorted from blood, obtained between weeks 30 and 35, from a patient treated with tofacitinib.

The CDR3 DNA follows: TGCAGCGCCACCTTAGGTAGCGGGAGAGGCAATGAGCAGTTCTTC. Translated, it gives CSATLGSGRGNEQFF. This sequence joins TRBV29-1 and TRBJ2-1, with 9 bases matching TRBD2. The CDR3 is 15 residues long. Per the germline V gene, CDR1 is SQVTM and CDR2 is ANQGSEA. Trimming removed 7 bases from V and 6 bases from J; junction bases left unmatched: 13.